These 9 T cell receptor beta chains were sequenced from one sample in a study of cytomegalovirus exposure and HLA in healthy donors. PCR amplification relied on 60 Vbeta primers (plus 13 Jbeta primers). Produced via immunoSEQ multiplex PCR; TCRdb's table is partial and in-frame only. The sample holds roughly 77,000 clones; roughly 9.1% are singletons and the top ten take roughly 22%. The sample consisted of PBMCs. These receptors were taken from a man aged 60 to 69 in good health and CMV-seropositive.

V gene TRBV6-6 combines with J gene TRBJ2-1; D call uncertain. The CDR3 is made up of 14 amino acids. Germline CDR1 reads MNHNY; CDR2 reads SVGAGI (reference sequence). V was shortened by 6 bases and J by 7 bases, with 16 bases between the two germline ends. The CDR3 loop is CASSADGSRNEQFF. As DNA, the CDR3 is TGTGCCAGCAGCGCCGATGGATCTAGAAATGAGCAGTTCTTC.

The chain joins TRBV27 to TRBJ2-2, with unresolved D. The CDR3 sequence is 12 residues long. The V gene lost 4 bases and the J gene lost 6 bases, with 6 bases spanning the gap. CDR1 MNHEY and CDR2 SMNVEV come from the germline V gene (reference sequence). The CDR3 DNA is TGTGCCAGCAGTTCTCCAGCCGGGGAGCTGTTTTTT. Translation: CASSSPAGELFF.

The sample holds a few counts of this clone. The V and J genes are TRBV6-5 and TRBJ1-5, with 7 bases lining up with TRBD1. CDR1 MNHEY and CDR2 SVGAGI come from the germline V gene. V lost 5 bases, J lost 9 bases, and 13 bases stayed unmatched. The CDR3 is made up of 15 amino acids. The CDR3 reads CASSTRQGPGWPQHF. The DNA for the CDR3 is TGTGCCAGCAGTACGCGACAGGGACCCGGGTGGCCCCAGCATTTT.

CDR3 protein: CAWSVSANYGYTF. CDR3 in DNA: TGTGCCTGGAGTGTGTCAGCTAACTATGGCTACACCTTC. The chain links TRBV30 to TRBJ1-2; D unclear. The V end was cut by 0 bases, the J end by 0 bases, with 5 bases between. The CDR3 length is 13 residues. Germline CDR1 and CDR2: GTSNPN and SVGIG (reference sequence).

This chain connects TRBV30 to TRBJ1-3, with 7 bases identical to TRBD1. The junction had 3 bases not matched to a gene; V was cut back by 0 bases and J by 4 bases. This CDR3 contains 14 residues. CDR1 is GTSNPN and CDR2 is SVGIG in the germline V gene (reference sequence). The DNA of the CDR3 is TGTGCCTGGAGTGTTATAGGGGGCGGAAACACCATATATTTT. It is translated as CAWSVIGGGNTIYF.

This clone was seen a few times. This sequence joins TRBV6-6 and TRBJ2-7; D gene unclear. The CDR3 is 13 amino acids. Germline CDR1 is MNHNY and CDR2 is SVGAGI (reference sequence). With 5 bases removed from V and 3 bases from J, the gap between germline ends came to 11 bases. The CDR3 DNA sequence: TGTGCCAGCAGTAGTTCTGCCAACTACGAGCAGTACGTC. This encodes CASSSSANYEQYV.

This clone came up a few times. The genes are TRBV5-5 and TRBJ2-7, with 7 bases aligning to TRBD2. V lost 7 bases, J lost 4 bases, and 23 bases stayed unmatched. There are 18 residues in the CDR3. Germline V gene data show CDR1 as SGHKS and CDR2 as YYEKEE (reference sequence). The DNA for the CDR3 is TGTGCCAGCGCACCTCGGAACGGCCCCAGCGGGGCGAAATACGAGCAGTACGTC. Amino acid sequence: CASAPRNGPSGAKYEQYV.

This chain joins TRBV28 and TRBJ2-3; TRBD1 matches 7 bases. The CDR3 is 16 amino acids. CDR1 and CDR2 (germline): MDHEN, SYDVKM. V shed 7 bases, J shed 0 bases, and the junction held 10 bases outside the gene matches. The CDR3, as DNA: TGTGCCAGCACCGTAAGACCAGGGGGTAGCACAGATACGCAGTATTTT. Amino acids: CASTVRPGGSTDTQYF.

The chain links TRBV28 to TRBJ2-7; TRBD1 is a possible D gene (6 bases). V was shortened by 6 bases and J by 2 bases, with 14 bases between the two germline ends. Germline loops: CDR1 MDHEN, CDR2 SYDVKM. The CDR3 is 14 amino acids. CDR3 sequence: CASSRSRGTYEQYF. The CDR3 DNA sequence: TGTGCCAGCAGCCGGTCCAGGGGAACCTACGAGCAGTACTTC.